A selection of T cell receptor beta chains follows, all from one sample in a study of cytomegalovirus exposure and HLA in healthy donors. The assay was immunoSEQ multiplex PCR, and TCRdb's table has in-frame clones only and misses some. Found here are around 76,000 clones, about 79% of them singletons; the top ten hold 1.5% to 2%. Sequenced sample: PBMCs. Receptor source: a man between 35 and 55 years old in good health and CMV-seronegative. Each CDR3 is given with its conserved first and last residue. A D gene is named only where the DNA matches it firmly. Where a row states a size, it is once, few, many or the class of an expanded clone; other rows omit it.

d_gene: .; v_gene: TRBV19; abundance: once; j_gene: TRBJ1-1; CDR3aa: CASRPIDRRNTEAFF; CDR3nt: TGTGCCAGTAGACCGATTGACAGGAGGAACACTGAAGCTTTCTTT
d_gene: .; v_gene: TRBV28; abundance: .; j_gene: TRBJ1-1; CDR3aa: CASSPRTDGPFF; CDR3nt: TGTGCCAGCAGCCCGAGGACTGACGGTCCTTTCTTT
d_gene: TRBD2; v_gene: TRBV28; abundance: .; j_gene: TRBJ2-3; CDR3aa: CASSWASGGTQYF; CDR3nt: TGTGCCAGCAGTTGGGCTAGCGGAGGTACGCAGTATTTT
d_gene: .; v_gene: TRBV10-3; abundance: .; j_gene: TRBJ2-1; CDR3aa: CAISESEVGEQFF; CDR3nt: TGTGCCATCAGTGAGTCGGAGGTAGGTGAGCAGTTCTTC
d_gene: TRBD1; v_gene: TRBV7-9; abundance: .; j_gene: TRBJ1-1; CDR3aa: CASSWGQGQTEAFF; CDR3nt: TGTGCCAGCAGCTGGGGACAGGGGCAAACTGAAGCTTTCTTT
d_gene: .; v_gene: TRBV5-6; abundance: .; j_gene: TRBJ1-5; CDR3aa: CASRQGNQPQHF; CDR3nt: TGTGCCAGCAGACAGGGCAATCAGCCCCAGCATTTT
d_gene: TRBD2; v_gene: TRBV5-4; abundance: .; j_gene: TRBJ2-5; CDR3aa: CASSLKVAGEETQYF; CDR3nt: TGTGCCAGCAGCTTGAAGGTAGCGGGAGAAGAGACCCAGTACTTC
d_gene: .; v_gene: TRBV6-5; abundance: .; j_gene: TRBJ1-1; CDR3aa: CASSYHSGNTEAFF; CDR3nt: TGTGCCAGCAGTTACCACAGTGGGAACACTGAAGCTTTCTTT
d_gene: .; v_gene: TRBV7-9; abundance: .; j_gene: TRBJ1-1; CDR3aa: CSSSSGREAFF; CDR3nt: TGTTCCAGCAGTTCCGGGAGGGAAGCTTTCTTT
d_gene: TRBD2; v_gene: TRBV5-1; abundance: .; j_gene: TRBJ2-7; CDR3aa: CASTEGLATYEQYF; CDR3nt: TGCGCCAGCACCGAGGGACTAGCGACCTACGAGCAGTACTTC
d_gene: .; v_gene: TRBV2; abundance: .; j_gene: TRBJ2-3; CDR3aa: CASSEQQIQGIDTQYF; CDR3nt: TGTGCCAGCAGTGAACAACAGATACAGGGTATCGATACGCAGTATTTT
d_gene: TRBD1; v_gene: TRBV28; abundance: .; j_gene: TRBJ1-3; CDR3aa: CASSRDRSGNTIYF; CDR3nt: TGTGCCAGCAGCCGGGACAGGAGCGGAAACACCATATATTTT
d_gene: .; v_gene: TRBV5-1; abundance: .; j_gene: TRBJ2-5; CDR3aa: CASSLGTVYQETQYF; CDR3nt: TGCGCCAGCAGCTTGGGGACAGTCTACCAAGAGACCCAGTACTTC